This T cell receptor beta chain is from a study of blood T cell repertoires in COVID-19 (dated by TCRdb to about 2020). Notes on the research overall: Collaborator samples came from the United States, Italy and Spain and covered acute and convalescent phases of COVID-19. The repertoires were released in a freely available public database meant as a resource for research on the immune response to SARS-CoV-2. The dataset comprised deeply sampled blood TCRbeta repertoires from subjects exposed to, actively infected with, or recovered from COVID-19. Where available, HLA class I and class II types were taken from metadata supplied by the sample provider and were not determined by assay-based typing. Sample metadata almost always included a de-identified subject ID, COVID-19 status, age in years and sex. Samples were obtained from the ongoing ImmuneRACE study (first 160 participants) and from over 1,000 subjects provided by 6 global collaborators. The prospective study material was composed of cDNA or gDNA derived from T cells, B-cell-depleted T cells, or PBMCs.

TCRbeta CDR3 regions were amplified from genomic DNA by means of the immunoSEQ Assay, a bias-controlled multiplex PCR. Per the source publication's procedure: The number of nucleated cells in each sample was estimated by amplification of reference gene primers within the assay. Sequence reads were collapsed and filtered to measure the absolute abundance of every unique TCRbeta CDR3 rearrangement. For each sample, productive Simpson clonality was calculated by taking the square root of Simpson's diversity index across productive rearrangements. Sourced from immuneACCESS, this table was stored by TCRdb with only in-frame sequences that have V and J called. A share of the clones is absent; for the studies checked, an unresolved V gene accounts for under half, and the remainder has no known explanation. That table furnishes V, J and clone size, whereas the DNA furnished D and trimming. The table for this sample lists 150,000 to 250,000 clones; about 80% of them were counted only once. Approximately 7.9% of the sample comes from the top ten.

As concerns this clone: Its antigen is currently not known. Per-base quality was not reported, and no clone a single base away is much larger than it.

The CDR3 contains 14 residues, cysteine and phenylalanine counted. CDR3 DNA is the only sequence kept; it has 42 bases, read in frame from the first base. CDR1 KGHSH and CDR2 LQKENI are derived from the germline V gene. The germline ends are 12 bases apart after V is trimmed by 3 bases and J by 7 bases. On the study overall, not on this receptor specifically: Clinical and demographic metadata were provided uncurated, with the amount varying by source and participant.

Participants in the prospective study were enrolled through a virtual design, were aged about 18 to 89 years, and lived in about 25 United States geographic areas. In the prospective study, participants were assigned to cohorts based on the clinical history participants reported in a screening survey and a study questionnaire. Recovered participants in ImmuneRACE Cohort 3 were defined by two consecutive negative NP/OP PCR tests, clearance by a healthcare professional, or resolution of symptoms. Each participant in the prospective study had whole blood, serum and a nasopharyngeal or oropharyngeal swab collected by mobile phlebotomists. Participants in the prospective study had the option to provide additional blood draws and questionnaires over a roughly 2-month period. Before DNA extraction, prospective study blood samples were shipped either frozen or at room temperature.

Sequencing was carried out using PBMCs or T cells enriched from blood (not recorded which). The sequence came from a man aged 35 to 55 who had recovered from COVID-19. The rearranged segments are TRBV18 and TRBJ1-4; the D gene is perhaps TRBD1, on 5 matching bases. The bases read TGTGCCAGCTCACCTTGGCAGGGTGGTGAAAAACTGTTTTTT. This yields the protein CASSPWQGGEKLFF.